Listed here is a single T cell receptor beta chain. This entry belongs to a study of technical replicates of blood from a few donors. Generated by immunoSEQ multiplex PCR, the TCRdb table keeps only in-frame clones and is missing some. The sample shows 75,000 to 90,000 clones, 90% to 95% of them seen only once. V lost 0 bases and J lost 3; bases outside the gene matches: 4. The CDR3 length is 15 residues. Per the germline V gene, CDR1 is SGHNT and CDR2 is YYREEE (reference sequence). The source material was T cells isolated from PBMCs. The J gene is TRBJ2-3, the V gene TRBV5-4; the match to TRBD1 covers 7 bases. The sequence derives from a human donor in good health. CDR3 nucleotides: TGTGCCAGCAGCTTGGTAGGGGGCGGTACAGATACGCAGTATTTT. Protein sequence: CASSLVGGGTDTQYF.